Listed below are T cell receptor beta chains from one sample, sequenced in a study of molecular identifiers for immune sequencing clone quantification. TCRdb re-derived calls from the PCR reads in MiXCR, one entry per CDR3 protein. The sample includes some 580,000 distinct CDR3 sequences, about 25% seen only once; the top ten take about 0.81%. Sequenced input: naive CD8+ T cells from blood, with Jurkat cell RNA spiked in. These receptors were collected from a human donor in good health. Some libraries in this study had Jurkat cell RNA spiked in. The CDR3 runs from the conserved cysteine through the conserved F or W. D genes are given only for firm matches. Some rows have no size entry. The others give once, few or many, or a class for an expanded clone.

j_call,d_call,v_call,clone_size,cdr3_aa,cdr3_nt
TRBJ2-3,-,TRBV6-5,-,CASSTGKPRDTQYF,TGTGCCAGCAGCACCGGGAAGCCTCGGGATACGCAGTATTTC
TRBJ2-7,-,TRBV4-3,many,CASSQDFQGRSYEQYF,TGCGCCAGCAGCCAAGATTTTCAGGGTCGGTCCTACGAGCAGTACTTC
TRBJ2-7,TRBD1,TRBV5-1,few,CASSGPGQGADYEQYF,TGCGCCAGCAGCGGGCCGGGGCAGGGGGCGGACTACGAGCAGTACTTC
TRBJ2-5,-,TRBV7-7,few,CVSSPLGGGGQETQYF,TGTGTCAGCAGCCCCCTCGGGGGCGGTGGCCAAGAGACCCAGTACTTC
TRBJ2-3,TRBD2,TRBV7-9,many,CASSLTIAGGDLMETDTQYF,TGTGCCAGCAGCTTGACGATAGCGGGAGGGGATCTAATGGAGACAGATACGCAGTATTTT
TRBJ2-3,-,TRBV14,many,CASSQDRGDTQYF,TGTGCCAGCAGCCAAGACCGGGGAGATACGCAGTATTTT
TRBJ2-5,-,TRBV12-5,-,CASGPTNQETQYF,TGTGCTAGTGGCCCGACGAACCAAGAGACCCAGTACTTC
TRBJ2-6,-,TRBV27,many,CASSLLGGHSGANVLTF,TGTGCCAGCAGTTTATTGGGCGGGCACTCTGGGGCCAACGTCCTGACTTTC
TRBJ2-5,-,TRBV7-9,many,CASSNVRGLEVETQYF,TGTGCCAGCAGCAACGTCCGGGGGCTAGAGGTAGAGACCCAGTACTTC
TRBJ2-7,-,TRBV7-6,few,CASAAGHNYEQYF,TGTGCCAGCGCCGCTGGACACAACTACGAGCAGTACTTC
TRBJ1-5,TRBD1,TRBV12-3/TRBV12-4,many,CASSLGQGEQPQHF,TGTGCCAGCAGTTTGGGACAGGGGGAACAGCCCCAGCATTTT
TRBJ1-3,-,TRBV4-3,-,CASSQDAQNSGNTIYF,TGCGCCAGCAGCCAAGATGCCCAGAACTCTGGAAACACCATATATTTT
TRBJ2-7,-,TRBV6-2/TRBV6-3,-,CASSYGTGGGQYF,TGTGCCAGCAGTTACGGCACAGGGGGGGGGCAGTACTTC
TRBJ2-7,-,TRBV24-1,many,CATSQGGNYEQYF,TGTGCCACCAGTCAGGGTGGAAACTACGAGCAGTACTTC
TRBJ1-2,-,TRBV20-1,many,CSARDRDTPLGGPHYGYTF,TGCAGTGCTAGAGACCGGGACACTCCTTTGGGAGGCCCTCACTATGGCTACACCTTC
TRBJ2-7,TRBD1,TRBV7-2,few,CASSDGTGGHYEQYF,TGTGCCAGCAGCGATGGGACAGGGGGCCACTACGAGCAGTACTTC
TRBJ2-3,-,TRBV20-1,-,CSVRDRAEAGVPDTQYF,TGCAGTGTTAGAGACAGGGCAGAAGCGGGAGTGCCTGATACGCAGTATTTT
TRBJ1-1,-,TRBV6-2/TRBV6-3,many,CASTTSSYTLTEAFF,TGTGCCAGCACTACTTCCTCTTACACGTTGACTGAAGCTTTCTTT
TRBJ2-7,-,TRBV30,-,CAWSPRSAYTKTEQYF,TGTGCCTGGAGTCCCCGCAGTGCCTATACCAAAACCGAGCAGTACTTC
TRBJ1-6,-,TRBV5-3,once,CASSGDFVSSYKSPLHF,TGTGCTAGCAGCGGGGACTTCGTAAGCTCCTATAAATCACCCCTCCACTTT
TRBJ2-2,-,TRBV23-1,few,CASSQSKGGVRTGELFF,TGCGCCAGCAGTCAATCAAAAGGAGGGGTGAGGACCGGGGAGCTGTTTTTT
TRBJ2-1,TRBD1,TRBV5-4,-,CASSNVGTGANEQFF,TGTGCCAGCAGCAACGTCGGTACAGGGGCCAATGAGCAGTTCTTC
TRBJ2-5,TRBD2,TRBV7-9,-,CASRQSSPTSGKETQYF,TGTGCCAGCAGACAAAGTTCCCCGACTAGCGGGAAAGAGACCCAGTACTTC
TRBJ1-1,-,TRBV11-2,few,CASSFVDGTEAFF,TGTGCCAGCAGCTTCGTCGACGGCACTGAAGCTTTCTTT
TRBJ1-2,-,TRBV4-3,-,CASSQAPKANYGYTF,TGCGCCAGCAGCCAAGCCCCCAAAGCTAACTATGGCTACACCTTC
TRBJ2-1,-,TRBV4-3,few,CASSQESDGYYNEQFF,TGCGCCAGCAGCCAAGAGTCCGACGGGTACTACAATGAGCAGTTCTTC
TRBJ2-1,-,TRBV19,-,CASTEVPNEQFF,TGTGCCAGTACCGAGGTACCCAATGAGCAGTTCTTC
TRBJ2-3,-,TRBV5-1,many,CASSLVQDRTDTQYF,TGCGCCAGCAGCTTGGTGCAGGATCGCACAGATACGCAGTATTTT
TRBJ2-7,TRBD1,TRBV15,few,CATRRQTGGGQYF,TGTGCCACCCGTAGACAGACAGGGGGCGGGCAGTACTTC
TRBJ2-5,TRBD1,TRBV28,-,CASSPTGSHQETQYF,TGTGCCAGCAGTCCGACAGGGTCGCACCAAGAGACCCAGTACTTC
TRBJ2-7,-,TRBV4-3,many,CASSQDAQSSYEQYF,TGCGCCAGCAGCCAAGATGCCCAGAGCTCCTACGAGCAGTACTTC
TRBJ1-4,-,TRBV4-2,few,CASSQEFEGREKLFF,TGTGCCAGCAGCCAAGAGTTCGAGGGAAGGGAAAAACTGTTTTTT
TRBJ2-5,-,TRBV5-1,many,CASSLAVSTPLYQETQYF,TGCGCCAGCAGCTTGGCTGTCAGCACTCCCTTGTACCAAGAGACCCAGTACTTC
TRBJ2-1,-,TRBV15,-,CATSRESEQFF,TGTGCCACCAGCAGAGAAAGTGAGCAGTTCTTC
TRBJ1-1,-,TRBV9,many,CASSVGSGADTEAFF,TGTGCCAGCAGCGTAGGGTCAGGGGCTGACACTGAAGCTTTCTTT
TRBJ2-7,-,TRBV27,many,CASSYTSEGYEQYF,TGTGCCAGCAGTTATACAAGTGAGGGCTACGAGCAGTACTTC
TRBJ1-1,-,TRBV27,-,CASSSFTDTEAFF,TGTGCCAGCAGTTCTTTTACGGACACTGAAGCTTTCTTT
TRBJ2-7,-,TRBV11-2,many,CASSEKGPAYEQYF,TGTGCCAGCAGCGAGAAAGGACCCGCCTACGAGCAGTACTTC
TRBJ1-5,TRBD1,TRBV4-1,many,CASSPNQGAHQPQHF,TGCGCCAGCAGCCCAAATCAGGGGGCTCATCAGCCCCAGCATTTT
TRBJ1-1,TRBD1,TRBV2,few,CASSYFGQGSLEGTEAFF,TGTGCCAGCAGTTACTTCGGACAGGGGTCTCTTGAGGGCACTGAAGCTTTCTTT
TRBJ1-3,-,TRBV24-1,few,CATSDYRDSTIYF,TGTGCCACCAGTGATTACAGGGATTCCACCATATATTTT
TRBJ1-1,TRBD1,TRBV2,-,CASKTGMNTAAFF,TGTGCCAGCAAGACAGGGATGAACACTGCCGCTTTCTTT
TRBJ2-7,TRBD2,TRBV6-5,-,CASSYTRGVSGPSYEQYF,TGTGCCAGCAGTTACACGAGGGGTGTTAGCGGGCCTTCCTACGAGCAGTACTTC
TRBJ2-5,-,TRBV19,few,CASSDSGEETQYF,TGTGCCAGTTCGGATTCAGGGGAAGAGACCCAGTACTTC
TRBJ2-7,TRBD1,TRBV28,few,CASSLSRDRGYEQYF,TGTGCCAGCAGTTTGAGCCGGGACAGGGGTTACGAGCAGTACTTC
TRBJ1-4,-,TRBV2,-,CASSPGGGRGEKLFF,TGTGCCAGCAGCCCCGGAGGGGGGCGCGGGGAAAAACTGTTTTTT
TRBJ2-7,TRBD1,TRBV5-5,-,CASSLGTGTGDYEQYF,TGTGCCAGCAGCTTGGGGACCGGGACAGGGGACTACGAGCAGTACTTC
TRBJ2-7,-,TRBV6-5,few,CASGGRVGYEQYF,TGTGCCAGCGGGGGTAGAGTTGGGTACGAGCAGTACTTC
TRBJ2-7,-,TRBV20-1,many,CSARDYAGPYEQYF,TGCAGTGCTAGAGATTATGCGGGGCCCTACGAGCAGTACTTC
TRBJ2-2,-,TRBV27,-,CASSLLQGPGGTGELFF,TGTGCCAGCAGTTTACTACAGGGTCCGGGGGGCACCGGGGAGCTGTTTTTT